This is a list of T cell receptor beta chains from one sample in a study of T cell repertoires in cytomegalovirus infection. TCRdb ran MiXCR on the reads and lists one entry per CDR3 protein. The sample lists some 680,000 distinct CDR3 sequences, approximately 34% seen once, with about 2.8% in the top ten. Input material: PBMCs. The receptors here all came from a human donor in good health (CMV status not recorded). Some clones in this sample may be carry-over from other donors' samples. Each CDR3 is given with its conserved first and last residue. A D gene is named only where the DNA matches it firmly. Clone size appears in some rows only: once, few, many, or a class for an expanded clone.

V gene	D gene	J gene	clone size	CDR3 DNA	CDR3 protein
TRBV7-2	TRBD1	TRBJ2-2	few	TGTGCCAGCAGCTTACGGACAGGGGGCAAAACCGGGGAGCTGTTTTTT	CASSLRTGGKTGELFF
TRBV19	-	TRBJ2-5	few	TGTGCCAGTAGTAATGGGGCGACGGAGACCCAGTACTTC	CASSNGATETQYF
TRBV28	-	TRBJ2-1	few	TGTGCCAGCAGTTTAGGGACCCACAGAGGCTACAATGAGCAGTTCTTC	CASSLGTHRGYNEQFF
TRBV6-1	TRBD2	TRBJ2-1	few	TGTGCCAGCAGTGAAAACGCCGGGGGGTGGGATGAGCAGTTCTTC	CASSENAGGWDEQFF
TRBV20-1	TRBD1	TRBJ1-4	-	TGCAGTGCCCTAGGTGGGGGACAGGGAACTAATGAAAAACTGTTTTTT	CSALGGGQGTNEKLFF
TRBV12-3/TRBV12-4	-	TRBJ2-7	-	TGTGCCAGCAGTTTAGGACAGCTCCACGAGCAGTACTTC	CASSLGQLHEQYF
TRBV7-8	-	TRBJ2-7	many	TGTGCCAGCAGCCTTGGGGATCTCTCCTACGAGCAGTACTTC	CASSLGDLSYEQYF
TRBV7-2	TRBD1	TRBJ1-1	-	TGTGCCAGCAGCTTAGCGCCTCTGGGACAGGGAACTGAAGCTTTCTTT	CASSLAPLGQGTEAFF
TRBV2	TRBD1	TRBJ2-2	few	TGTGCCAGCACCCAGGGGGCAGGGAACACCGGGGAGCTGTTTTTT	CASTQGAGNTGELFF
TRBV7-9	-	TRBJ1-5	few	TGTGCCAGCAGCCTAGGGTTGCGACAGCCCCAGCATTTT	CASSLGLRQPQHF
TRBV20-1	-	TRBJ1-2	few	TGCAGTGCTAGAGGAGGGACCTATGGCTACACCTTC	CSARGGTYGYTF
TRBV12-3/TRBV12-4	TRBD2	TRBJ2-3	few	TGTGCCAGCGTCCTGGGTAGCGGGAGGGAAACAGATACGCAGTATTTT	CASVLGSGRETDTQYF
TRBV7-2	-	TRBJ2-7	few	TGTGCCAGCAGTCCCGGGGTGGGTAATGAGCAGTACTTC	CASSPGVGNEQYF
TRBV28	-	TRBJ2-7	-	TGTGCCAGCAAGGGGGAGATTGTCGGCGAGCAGTACTTC	CASKGEIVGEQYF
TRBV6-6	-	TRBJ2-7	-	TGTGCCAGCAGCTTTTCTAAGATCTACGAGCAGTACTTC	CASSFSKIYEQYF
TRBV7-9	-	TRBJ2-1	-	TGTGCCAGCAGCTTATCTCATGGGGGAACCAGCTCCTACAATGAGCAGTTCTTC	CASSLSHGGTSSYNEQFF
TRBV28	TRBD1	TRBJ1-4	-	TGTGCCAGCACAAGTCAGGGGGCAAGTGAAAAACTGTTTTTT	CASTSQGASEKLFF
TRBV6-6	-	TRBJ2-2	-	TGTGCCAGCGTTTCGACTTCCGGGGAGCTGTTTTTT	CASVSTSGELFF
TRBV30	-	TRBJ2-3	-	TGTGCCTGGTCCTATGCTAGTGTGGGGCATACGCAGTATTTT	CAWSYASVGHTQYF
TRBV7-6	-	TRBJ2-5	few	TGTGCCAGCAGCCCGCGATGGGGGGAAGAAGAGACCCAGTACTTC	CASSPRWGEEETQYF
TRBV11-2	-	TRBJ2-5	-	TGTGCCAGCAGCTTCATCGGGGCGGGAGAGACCCAGTACTTC	CASSFIGAGETQYF